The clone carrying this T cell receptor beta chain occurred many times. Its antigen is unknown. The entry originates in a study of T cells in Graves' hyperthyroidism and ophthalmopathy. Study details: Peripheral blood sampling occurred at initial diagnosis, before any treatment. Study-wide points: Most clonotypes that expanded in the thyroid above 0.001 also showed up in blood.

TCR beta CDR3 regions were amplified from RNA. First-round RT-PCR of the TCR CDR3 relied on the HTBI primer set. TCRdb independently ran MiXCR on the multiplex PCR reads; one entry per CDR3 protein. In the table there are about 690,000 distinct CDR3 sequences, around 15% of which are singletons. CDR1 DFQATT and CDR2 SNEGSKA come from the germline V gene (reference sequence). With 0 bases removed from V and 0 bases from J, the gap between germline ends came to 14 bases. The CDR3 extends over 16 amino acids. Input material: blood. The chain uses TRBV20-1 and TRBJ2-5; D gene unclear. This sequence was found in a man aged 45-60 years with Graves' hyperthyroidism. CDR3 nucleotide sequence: TGCAGTGCTAGAGATCCCCTCGACACGTACCAAGAGACCCAGTACTTC. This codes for CSARDPLDTYQETQYF.